Detailed here is one TCR beta chain. The PCR made use of 60 Vbeta and 13 Jbeta primers. Assay: immunoSEQ multiplex PCR; the TCRdb copy retains only in-frame clones and omits some. The table has approximately 170,000 clones, approximately 83% seen once. The sample comes from a study of cytomegalovirus exposure and HLA in healthy donors. The germline V gene encodes CDR1 SQVTM and CDR2 ANQGSEA. V was clipped by 7 bases and J by 7 bases; unmatched bases: 19. The CDR3 is 18 residues long. The receptor comes from a boy between 2 and 10 years old in good health and CMV-seronegative. The sequencing input was PBMCs. This chain links TRBV29-1 with TRBJ2-2; 12 positions agree with TRBD2. The CDR3, as DNA: TGCAGCGCTCTCCCGCTTCAGGCTAGCGGGAGGGCCCACGGGGAGCTGTTTTTT. This encodes CSALPLQASGRAHGELFF.